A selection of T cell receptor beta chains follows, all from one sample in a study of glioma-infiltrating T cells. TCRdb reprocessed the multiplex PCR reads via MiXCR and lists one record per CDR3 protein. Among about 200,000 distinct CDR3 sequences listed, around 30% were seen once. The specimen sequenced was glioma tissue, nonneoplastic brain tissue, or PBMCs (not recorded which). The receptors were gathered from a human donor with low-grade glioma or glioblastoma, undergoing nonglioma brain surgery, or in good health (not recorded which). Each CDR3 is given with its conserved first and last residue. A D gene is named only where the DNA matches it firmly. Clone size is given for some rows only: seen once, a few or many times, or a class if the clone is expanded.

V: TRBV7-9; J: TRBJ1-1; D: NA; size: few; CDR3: CASSLNHEAFF; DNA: TGTGCCAGCAGCCTTAACCACGAAGCTTTCTTT
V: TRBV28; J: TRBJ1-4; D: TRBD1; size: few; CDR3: CASNSGGGAFNNEKLFF; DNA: TGTGCCAGCAACTCAGGAGGGGGCGCGTTCAATAATGAAAAACTGTTTTTT
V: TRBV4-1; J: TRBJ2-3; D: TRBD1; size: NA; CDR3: CASSIRTGGTDTQYF; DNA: TGCGCCAGCAGCATTAGAACAGGGGGAACAGATACGCAGTATTTT
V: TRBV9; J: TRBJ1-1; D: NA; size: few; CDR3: CASSVDPGKGTEAFF; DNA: TGTGCCAGCAGCGTAGACCCGGGTAAGGGCACTGAAGCTTTCTTT
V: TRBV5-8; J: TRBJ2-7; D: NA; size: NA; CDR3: CASSRTSEQHF; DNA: TGTGCCAGCAGTCGGACCTCCGAGCAGCACTTC
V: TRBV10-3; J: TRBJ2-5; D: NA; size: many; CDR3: CAIRSQETQYF; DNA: TGTGCCATCAGATCCCAGGAGACCCAGTACTTC
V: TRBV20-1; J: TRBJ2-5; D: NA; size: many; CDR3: CSASAQTQYF; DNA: TGCAGTGCTAGCGCTCAGACCCAGTACTTC
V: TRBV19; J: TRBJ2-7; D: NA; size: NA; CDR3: CSSSFLGQLHEQYF; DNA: TGTTCCAGTAGTTTTCTAGGACAGCTCCACGAGCAGTACTTC
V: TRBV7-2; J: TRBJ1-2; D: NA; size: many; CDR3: CATGDYGYTF; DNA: TGTGCCACCGGGGACTATGGCTACACCTTC
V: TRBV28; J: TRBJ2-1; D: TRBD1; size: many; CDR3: CASSLFRDRVYNEQFF; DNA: TGTGCCAGCAGTTTATTCCGGGACAGGGTTTACAATGAGCAGTTCTTC
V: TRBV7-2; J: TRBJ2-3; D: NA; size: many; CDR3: CASSLEGGLDTQYF; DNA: TGTGCCAGCAGCTTAGAGGGGGGGCTAGATACGCAGTATTTT
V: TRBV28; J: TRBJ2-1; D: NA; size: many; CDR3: CASTGDSLKNEQFF; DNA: TGTGCCAGCACGGGAGACTCGCTAAAAAATGAGCAGTTCTTC
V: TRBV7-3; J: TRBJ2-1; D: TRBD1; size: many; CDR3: CASSLTATGVNEQFF; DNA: TGTGCCAGCAGCTTAACGGCGACAGGGGTCAATGAGCAGTTCTTC
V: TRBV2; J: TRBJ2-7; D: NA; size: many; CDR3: CASSEDGYEQYF; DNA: TGTGCCAGCAGTGAAGACGGCTACGAGCAGTACTTC
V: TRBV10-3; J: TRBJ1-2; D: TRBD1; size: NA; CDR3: CAIRAGTGTLGF; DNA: TGTGCCATCAGGGCCGGGACAGGGACACTCGGCTTC
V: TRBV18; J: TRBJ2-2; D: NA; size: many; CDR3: CASSPPTQPLSTGELFF; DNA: TGTGCCAGCTCACCACCAACACAGCCTCTTAGTACCGGGGAGCTGTTTTTT
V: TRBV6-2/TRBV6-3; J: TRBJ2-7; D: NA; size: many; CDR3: CASSHPRTEFYEQYF; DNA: TGTGCCAGCAGCCACCCACGGACAGAATTCTACGAGCAGTACTTC
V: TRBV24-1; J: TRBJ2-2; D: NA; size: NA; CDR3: CATSDFRSGTHTRELFF; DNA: TGTGCCACCAGTGATTTCCGGAGCGGGACACACACCAGGGAGCTGTTTTTT
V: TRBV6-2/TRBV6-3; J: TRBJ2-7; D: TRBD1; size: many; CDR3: CASSSRGQTPREQYF; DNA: TGTGCCAGCAGTTCCCGGGGACAGACCCCGAGAGAGCAGTACTTC
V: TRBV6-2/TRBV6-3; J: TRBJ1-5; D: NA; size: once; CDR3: CASSVTYSLFQPKHF; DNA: TGTGCCAGCAGTGTAACATATAGCCTTTTCCAGCCCAAGCATTTT
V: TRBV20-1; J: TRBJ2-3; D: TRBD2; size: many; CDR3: CSAPPLAPQTDTQYF; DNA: TGCAGTGCCCCACCACTAGCGCCCCAGACAGATACGCAGTATTTT
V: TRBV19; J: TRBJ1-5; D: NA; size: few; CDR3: CASSDPPGPRNQPQHF; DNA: TGTGCCAGTAGTGATCCCCCAGGGCCACGCAATCAGCCCCAGCATTTT
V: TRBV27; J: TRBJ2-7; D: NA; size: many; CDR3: CASSLLGNYEQYF; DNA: TGTGCCAGCAGTTTATTGGGGAATTACGAGCAGTACTTC
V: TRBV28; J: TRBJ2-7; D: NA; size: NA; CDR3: CASIFSSYGQYF; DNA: TGTGCCAGCATTTTCAGCTCCTACGGGCAGTACTTC
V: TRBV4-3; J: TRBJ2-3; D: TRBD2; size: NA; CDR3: CASSHGLEREGGDTQYF; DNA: TGCGCCAGCAGCCACGGACTCGAGCGGGAGGGTGGGGATACGCAGTATTTT
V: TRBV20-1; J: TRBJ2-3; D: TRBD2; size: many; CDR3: CSARDYLQLAGDTDTQYF; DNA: TGCAGTGCTAGAGATTACCTCCAGCTAGCGGGAGACACAGATACGCAGTATTTT
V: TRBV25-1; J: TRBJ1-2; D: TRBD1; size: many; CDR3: CASSGQEYGYTF; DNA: TGTGCCAGCAGCGGACAGGAATATGGCTACACCTTC
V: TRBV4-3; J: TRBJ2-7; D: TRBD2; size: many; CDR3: CASSQETSGSYEQYF; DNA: TGCGCCAGCAGCCAAGAAACTAGCGGCTCCTACGAGCAGTACTTC
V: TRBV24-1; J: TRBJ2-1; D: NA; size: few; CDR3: CATSETGAVAGGNQFF; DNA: TGTGCCACCAGTGAGACAGGGGCGGTCGCGGGAGGGAACCAGTTCTTC
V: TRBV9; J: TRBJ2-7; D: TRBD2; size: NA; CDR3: CASSEGLAGGKSYEQYF; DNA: TGTGCCAGCAGCGAGGGACTAGCGGGAGGAAAATCCTACGAGCAGTACTTC
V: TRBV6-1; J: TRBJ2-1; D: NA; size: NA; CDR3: CASSPVLAYNQQFF; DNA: TGTGCCAGCAGTCCAGTACTAGCCTACAATCAGCAGTTCTTC
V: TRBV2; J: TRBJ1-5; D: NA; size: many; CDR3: CASRSESNQPQHF; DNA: TGTGCCAGCAGATCCGAAAGCAATCAGCCCCAGCATTTT
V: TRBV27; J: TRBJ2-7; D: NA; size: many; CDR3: CASRPPGGEQYF; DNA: TGTGCCAGCAGGCCACCTGGGGGCGAGCAGTACTTC
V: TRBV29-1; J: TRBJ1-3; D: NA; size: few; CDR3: CSAARGTGNTIYF; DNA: TGCAGCGCCGCCCGGGGAACTGGAAACACCATATATTTT
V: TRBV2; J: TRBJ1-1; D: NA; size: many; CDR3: CASSGRRNTEAFF; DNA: TGTGCCAGCAGTGGCCGGAGGAACACTGAAGCTTTCTTT
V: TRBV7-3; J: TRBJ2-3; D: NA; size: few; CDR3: CASSLTPSGQSRTQYF; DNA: TGTGCCAGCAGCTTAACCCCCTCCGGACAATCTCGGACGCAGTATTTT
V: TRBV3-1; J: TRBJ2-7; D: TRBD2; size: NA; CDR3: CASSRTGGEDGQYF; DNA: TGTGCCAGCAGCCGTACGGGAGGCGAGGACGGGCAGTACTTC
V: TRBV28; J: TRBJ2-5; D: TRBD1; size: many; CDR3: CASSNSGTETQETQYF; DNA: TGTGCCAGCAGTAACTCCGGGACAGAGACTCAAGAGACCCAGTACTTC
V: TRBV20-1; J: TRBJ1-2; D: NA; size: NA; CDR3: CSARVQSAGPTYGYTF; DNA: TGCAGTGCTAGAGTCCAATCAGCAGGGCCCACCTATGGCTACACCTTC
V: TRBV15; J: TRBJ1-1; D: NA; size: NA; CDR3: CATSRGGQMNTEAFF; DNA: TGTGCCACCAGCAGAGGGGGGCAGATGAACACCGAAGCTTTCTTT
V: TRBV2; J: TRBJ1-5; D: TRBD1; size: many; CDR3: CASSGTGGRQPQHF; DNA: TGTGCCAGCAGCGGAACAGGGGGCAGACAGCCCCAGCATTTT
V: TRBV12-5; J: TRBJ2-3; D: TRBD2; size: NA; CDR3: CASSEGTSRTDTQYF; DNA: TGTGCTAGTTCCGAGGGGACTAGTAGAACAGATACGCAGTATTTT
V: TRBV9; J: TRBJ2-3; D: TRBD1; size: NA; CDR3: CASSPRQGITDTQYF; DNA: TGTGCCAGCAGCCCTCGACAGGGAATCACAGATACGCAGTATTTT
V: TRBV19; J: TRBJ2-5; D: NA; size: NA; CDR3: CASSITRDADTQYF; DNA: TGTGCCAGTAGTATAACGAGGGACGCAGATACCCAGTACTTC
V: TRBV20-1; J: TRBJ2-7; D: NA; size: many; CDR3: CSARGTGRKGVTYEQYF; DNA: TGCAGTGCTAGAGGGACGGGACGAAAGGGGGTAACCTACGAGCAGTACTTC
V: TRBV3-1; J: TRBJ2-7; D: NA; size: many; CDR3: CASSQVNGYEQYF; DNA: TGTGCCAGCAGCCAAGTGAACGGCTACGAGCAGTACTTC
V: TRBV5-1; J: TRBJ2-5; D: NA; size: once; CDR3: CASSLVHENQETQYF; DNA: TGCGCCAGCAGCTTGGTACATGAGAATCAAGAGACCCAGTACTTC
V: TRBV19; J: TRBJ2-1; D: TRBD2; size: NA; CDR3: CASSTGRGRAYDEQFF; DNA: TGTGCCAGTAGTACGGGACGCGGGAGGGCCTATGATGAGCAGTTCTTC